One sample yielded the 30 T cell receptor beta chains listed below, sequenced in a study of blood T cell repertoires in COVID-19. Libraries were prepared by immunoSEQ multiplex PCR; TCRdb keeps only in-frame clonotypes and omits some of them. The table shows approximately 390,000 clones, with roughly 89% occurring only once. The specimen was PBMCs or T cells enriched from blood (not recorded which). The receptors shown here come from a woman aged 45-60 years who had recovered from COVID-19.

This rearrangement joins TRBV3-1 (or the pseudogene TRBV3-2) to TRBJ2-2, with TRBD2 matching over 11 bases. This CDR3 is built from 20 residues. V was clipped by 1 base and J by 3 bases; unmatched bases: 13. The V gene's germline CDR1 is LGHDT and CDR2 YNNKEL (reference sequence). CDR3: CASSQAADSGGACDTGELFF. The CDR3 coding sequence is TGTGCCAGCAGCCAAGCGGCCGATAGCGGGGGGGCCTGCGACACCGGGGAGCTGTTTTTT.

Here the CDR3 reads CASSLPGLADPSSYNEQFF. CDR3 bases: TGTGCCAGCAGCTTACCGGGACTAGCGGACCCTAGCTCCTACAATGAGCAGTTCTTC. The chain carries TRBV5-4 and TRBJ2-1; 11 bases map to TRBD2. This CDR3 contains 19 residues. Germline CDR1 SGHNT, CDR2 YYREEE (reference sequence). V lost 2 bases and J lost 0; bases outside the gene matches: 10.

The chain carries TRBV7-9 and TRBJ2-5, with 12 bases that match TRBD2. Germline V gene sequence: CDR1 SEHNR, CDR2 FQNEAQ (reference sequence). Losses at the gene ends were 5 bases for V and 2 bases for J; bases not matched to a gene: 9. The CDR3 length is 17 residues. CDR3 sequence (DNA): TGTGCCAGCAGCAGGACTAGCGGGGCTTGGATACAAGAGACCCAGTACTTC. Translating gives CASSRTSGAWIQETQYF.

The V and J genes are TRBV19 and TRBJ1-2; 7 bases fit TRBD1. V was clipped by 5 bases and J by 2 bases; unmatched bases: 8. Looked up from germline, CDR1 is LNHDA and CDR2 is SQIVND (reference sequence). The length of the CDR3 is 15 residues. The DNA of the CDR3 is TGTGCCAGTAGTGTAGGGGACAGCAGAAACTATGGCTACACCTTC. Encoded protein: CASSVGDSRNYGYTF.

The chain combines TRBV28 with TRBJ1-1, with 9 bases identical to TRBD1. Germline trimming cut 5 bases from V and 5 bases from J; bases unmatched to any gene: 9. The CDR3 sequence is 15 residues long. In germline, CDR1 is MDHEN, CDR2 SYDVKM. In DNA, the CDR3 is TGTGCCAGCAGTCTGAACAGGGGGCTTCCGACTGAAGCTTTCTTT. Encoded protein: CASSLNRGLPTEAFF.

The rearrangement links TRBV3-1 (or the pseudogene TRBV3-2) to TRBJ1-2; D ambiguous. V was shortened by 1 base and J by 6 bases, with 12 bases between the two germline ends. The CDR3 is 14 residues long. The V gene's germline CDR1 is LGHDT and CDR2 YNNKEL (reference sequence). The CDR3 DNA sequence: TGTGCCAGCAGCCAAGGAATGGAGTCGAATGGCTACACCTTC. Translated: CASSQGMESNGYTF.

V usage is TRBV6-2 or TRBV6-3 and J usage is TRBJ2-2; no clear D. Trimming took off 0 bases at V and 7 bases at J, with 12 bases between the two ends. This CDR3 region has 15 residues. Germline V gene data show CDR1 as MNHEY and CDR2 as SVGEGT. This CDR3 is CASSYSSGRGGELFF. The CDR3 DNA follows: TGTGCCAGCAGTTACTCGAGTGGGCGTGGCGGGGAGCTGTTTTTT.

The chain has TRBV2 and TRBJ1-1; 7 nucleotides align to TRBD1. The V and J ends lost 2 bases and 3 bases, in that order; junction bases with no gene match: 18. CDR3 size: 19 residues. Per the germline V gene, CDR1 is SNHLY and CDR2 is FYNNEI. The CDR3 nucleotides are TGTGCCAGCAGTGAATTTGTCGTACCCGGGACAGCGATTGACACTGAAGCTTTCTTT. Its protein is CASSEFVVPGTAIDTEAFF.

The CDR3 DNA follows: TGTGCCTGGAGTGTCGGGTATGGAACCCACACCGGGGAGCTGTTTTTT. This translates into CAWSVGYGTHTGELFF. This chain joins TRBV30 and TRBJ2-2, with D uncertain. The V end lost 0 bases, the J end lost 3 bases, and 14 bases lay between the germline ends. The CDR3 spans 16 residues. Per germline, CDR1 GTSNPN and CDR2 SVGIG (reference sequence).

This rearrangement joins TRBV9 to TRBJ2-2; the D gene is possibly TRBD1 (5 bases). The CDR3 has 13 residues. Looked up from germline, CDR1 is SGDLS and CDR2 is YYNGEE. Deletions cut 4 bases from V and 5 bases from J, with 9 bases between. CDR3 nucleotide sequence: TGTGCCAGCAGCTCGACAGTAACCGGGGAGCTGTTTTTT. The encoded protein is CASSSTVTGELFF.

This clone has more than one count but fewer than ten. This chain connects TRBV27 to TRBJ1-2; TRBD1 aligns across 8 bases. With V trimmed by 6 bases and J by 6 bases, 15 bases remained unmatched. The CDR3 contains 16 residues. CDR1 and CDR2 (germline): MNHEY, SMNVEV (reference sequence). The CDR3: CASRGQALSYGDGYTF. The DNA of the CDR3 is TGTGCCAGCAGGGGACAGGCCCTTTCATACGGGGATGGCTACACCTTC.

The V call is TRBV30, the J call TRBJ1-6; 7 bases match TRBD1. Trimming took 4 bases from V and 6 from J; bases not matched to a gene: 15. The length of the CDR3 is 17 residues. Germline lookup yields CDR1 GTSNPN and CDR2 SVGIG (reference sequence). This chain's CDR3 is CAWNPGTVRGLNSPLHF. The CDR3 DNA reads as TGTGCCTGGAATCCCGGGACAGTTCGGGGTCTTAATTCACCCCTCCACTTT.

The chain is built from TRBV5-8 and TRBJ2-5, with 8 positions matching TRBD2. V shed 4 bases and J 4 bases; nucleotides not matched to a gene: 6. The V gene's germline CDR1 is SGHTS and CDR2 YDEGEE. The CDR3 loop spans 14 amino acids. CDR3 sequence: CASSTGGALETQYF. As DNA, the CDR3 is TGTGCCAGCAGCACGGGGGGGGCCTTAGAGACCCAGTACTTC.

The rearrangement uses TRBV7-9 and TRBJ2-2; no clear D. This CDR3 is built from 12 residues. Germline CDR1 is SEHNR and CDR2 is FQNEAQ (reference sequence). The V end was cut by 3 bases, the J end by 6 bases, with 5 bases between. This chain's CDR3 is CASSFNPGELFF. Written as DNA, the CDR3 is TGTGCCAGCAGCTTTAATCCCGGGGAGCTGTTTTTT.

This clone showed up just a few times. The gene calls are TRBV2 and TRBJ1-4; 7 bases agree with TRBD1. This CDR3 region has 15 residues. Germline CDR1 and CDR2: SNHLY and FYNNEI. Trimming removed 6 bases from V and 4 bases from J; junction bases left unmatched: 8. In DNA, the CDR3 is TGTGCCAGCAGCTGGAAGGGGGCGGGTAATGAAAAACTGTTTTTT. It translates to CASSWKGAGNEKLFF.

This chain uses TRBV24-1 with TRBJ2-1, with TRBD1 matching 7 bases. The germline V gene has CDR1 KGHDR and CDR2 SFDVKD. This CDR3 region has 16 residues. V was pared by 6 bases and J by 0 bases, with 7 bases of the junction left unmatched. CDR3 protein: CATSSAAGGSYNEQFF. CDR3 nucleotide sequence: TGTGCCACCAGTTCGGCGGCAGGGGGCTCCTACAATGAGCAGTTCTTC.

J is TRBJ1-5 and V is TRBV18; D not certain. The CDR3 runs 16 residues. Germline CDR1 and CDR2: KGHSH and LQKENI. Trimming stripped 3 bases from V and 0 bases from J, with 12 bases between. The CDR3 bases are TGTGCCAGCTCACCTGTGGCGGAAGATAGCAATCAGCCCCAGCATTTT. Its translation is CASSPVAEDSNQPQHF.

The genes are TRBV18 and TRBJ2-7, with 8 bases matching TRBD2. The J segment lost 3 bases and the V segment lost 1 base, leaving 2 bases of the junction unmatched. The CDR3 consists of 14 residues. Germline CDR1 is KGHSH and CDR2 is LQKENI. The CDR3 protein is CASSPLAGNYEQYF. Here the CDR3 DNA reads TGTGCCAGCTCACCACTAGCGGGGAACTACGAGCAGTACTTC.

CDR3 bases: TGTGCCAGTAGGCGTGCGGGGGCGAGCGGGGAGCTGTTTTTT. Protein sequence: CASRRAGASGELFF. This chain connects TRBV19 to TRBJ2-2; D perhaps matches TRBD2 (7 bases). Trimming took off 6 bases at V and 7 bases at J, with 15 bases between the two ends. The CDR3 runs to 14 residues. Looked up from germline, CDR1 is LNHDA and CDR2 is SQIVND (reference sequence).

This chain joins TRBV28 and TRBJ2-6; tentative D call: TRBD1 (5 bases). The CDR3 has 17 residues. From germline, CDR1 is MDHEN and CDR2 SYDVKM. V lost 2 bases to trimming and J lost 4 bases, with 15 bases between them. The CDR3 here is CASSLSQGPEGANVLTF. The CDR3 region has the DNA TGTGCCAGCAGTTTAAGTCAGGGTCCGGAAGGGGCCAACGTCCTGACTTTC.

The V gene is TRBV4-1, the J gene TRBJ1-5, with TRBD1 matching over 8 bases. The CDR3 loop spans 16 amino acids. Trimming at V came to 1 base and at J to 0 bases, leaving 2 bases not matched to a gene. Germline CDR1 and CDR2: MGHRA and YSYEKL. CDR3 protein: CASSQAGQVSNQPQHF. CDR3 bases: TGCGCCAGCAGCCAAGCGGGACAGGTTAGCAATCAGCCCCAGCATTTT.

The chain joins TRBV7-2 to TRBJ1-5; TRBD1 agrees at 9 bases. This CDR3 has 19 amino acids. Germline V lookup: CDR1 SGHTA, CDR2 FQGNSA. The V gene end was trimmed by 2 bases and the J gene end by 1 base; junction bases not matched to a gene: 12. The CDR3 region is CASSLLGQGRGNSNQPQHF. The CDR3 coding sequence is TGTGCCAGCAGCTTATTGGGACAGGGAAGGGGGAACAGCAATCAGCCCCAGCATTTT. The full variable domain, with the rest looked up from reference TRBV7-2 and TRBJ1-5, is GAGVSQSPSNKVTEKGKDVELRCDPISGHTALYWYRQSLGQGLEFLIYFQGNSAPDKSGLPSDRFSAERTGGSVSTLTIQRTQQEDSAVYLCASSLLGQGRGNSNQPQHFGDGTRLSIL.

The V gene is TRBV7-2, the J gene TRBJ2-7; D ambiguous. CDR1 and CDR2 from the germline V gene are SGHTA and FQGNSA. CDR3 length: 15 amino acids. The V end was cut by 1 base, the J end by 2 bases, with 12 bases between. The CDR3 DNA reads TGTGCCAGCAGCTTAGGAGTCCGTACTGCCTACGAGCAGTACTTC. It encodes CASSLGVRTAYEQYF.

This chain links TRBV7-6 with TRBJ1-6, with a weak D call TRBD1 (6 bases). The germline CDR1 and CDR2 sequences are SGHVS and FNYEAQ. This CDR3 has 14 amino acids. Trimming removed 5 bases from V and 8 bases from J, with 13 bases in between. The CDR3, as DNA: TGTGCCAGCAGCCCCGGACAGATAGATTCACCCCTCCACTTT. It specifies CASSPGQIDSPLHF.

The CDR3: CASRRTGQGGELFF. CDR3 bases: TGTGCCAGCAGGCGGACAGGGCAGGGCGGGGAGCTGTTTTTT. The chain is built from TRBV7-2 and TRBJ2-2; 8 nucleotides line up with TRBD1. V trimming: 6 bases; J trimming: 7 bases; junction bases outside the gene matches: 7. Per the germline V gene, CDR1 is SGHTA and CDR2 is FQGNSA. This CDR3 contains 14 residues.

The chain links TRBV19 to TRBJ1-5; no firm D call. Germline CDR1 reads LNHDA; CDR2 reads SQIVND (reference sequence). The CDR3 is made up of 14 amino acids. The V and J ends lost 5 bases and 5 bases respectively, with 13 bases between them. The CDR3 DNA follows: TGTGCCAGTAGTCCCCCAGAAACCTATCAGCCCCAGCATTTT. Its protein product is CASSPPETYQPQHF.

Only one count was recorded for this clone. The V call is TRBV28, the J call TRBJ1-2; 9 bases fit TRBD1. Unmatched junction bases numbered 8, after V lost 3 bases and J lost 3 bases. Germline CDR1 reads MDHEN; CDR2 reads SYDVKM. There are 16 residues in the CDR3. The CDR3 nucleotides are TGTGCCAGCAGTTTCACAGGGGGCGAGGAGGACTATGGCTACACCTTC. It yields the protein CASSFTGGEEDYGYTF.

The rearrangement links TRBV2 to TRBJ2-2; no firm D call. The CDR3 is 14 residues long. Germline loops: CDR1 SNHLY, CDR2 FYNNEI. V was cut by 4 bases and J by 3 bases, with 9 bases left in between. The CDR3 bases are TGTGCCAGCAGTGCGTCGCGGTACACCGGGGAGCTGTTTTTT. Amino acid sequence: CASSASRYTGELFF.

The chain links TRBV5-4 to TRBJ2-1; TRBD1 might be the D (5 bases). The ends were cut back, 4 bases at V and 5 bases at J, with 10 bases in the middle. The CDR3 has 13 amino acids. The germline gives CDR1 SGHNT, CDR2 YYREEE (reference sequence). CDR3: CASSETENNEQFF. The CDR3 DNA is TGTGCCAGCAGCGAGACAGAGAACAATGAGCAGTTCTTC.

This clone was counted at least ten times. The chain links TRBV13 to TRBJ1-4, with TRBD1 as a possible D gene (6 bases). The CDR3 runs to 12 residues. Trimming shortened V by 6 bases and J by 6 bases, and 8 bases separated the two germline ends. Per germline, CDR1 PRHDT and CDR2 FYEKMQ (reference sequence). CDR3 nucleotide sequence: TGTGCCAGCAGTAAGGGGGATGAAAAACTGTTTTTT. This translates into CASSKGDEKLFF.